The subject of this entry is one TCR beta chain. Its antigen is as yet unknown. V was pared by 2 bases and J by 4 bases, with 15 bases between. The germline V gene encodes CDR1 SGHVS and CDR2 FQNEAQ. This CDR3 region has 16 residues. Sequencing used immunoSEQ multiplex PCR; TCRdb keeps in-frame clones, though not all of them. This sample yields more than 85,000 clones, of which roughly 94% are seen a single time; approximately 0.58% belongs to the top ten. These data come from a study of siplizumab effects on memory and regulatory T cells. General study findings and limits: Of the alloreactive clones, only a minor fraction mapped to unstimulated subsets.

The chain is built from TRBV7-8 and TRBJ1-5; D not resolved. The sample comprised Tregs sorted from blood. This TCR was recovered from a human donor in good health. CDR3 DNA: TGTGCCAGCAGCTTATTGATAGGCACCCCAAATCAGCCCCAGCATTTT. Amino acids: CASSLLIGTPNQPQHF.